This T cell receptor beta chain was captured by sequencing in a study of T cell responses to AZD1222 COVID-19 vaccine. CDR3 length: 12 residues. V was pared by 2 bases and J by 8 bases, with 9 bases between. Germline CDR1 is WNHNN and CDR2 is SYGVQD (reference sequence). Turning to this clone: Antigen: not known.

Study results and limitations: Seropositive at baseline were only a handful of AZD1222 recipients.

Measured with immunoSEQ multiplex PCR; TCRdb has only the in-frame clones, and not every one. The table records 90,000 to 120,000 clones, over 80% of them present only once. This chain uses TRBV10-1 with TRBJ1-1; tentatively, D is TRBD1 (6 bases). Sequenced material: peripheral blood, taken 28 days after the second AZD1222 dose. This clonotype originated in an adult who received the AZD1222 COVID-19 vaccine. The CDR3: CASSEIRGEAFF. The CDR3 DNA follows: TGCGCCAGCAGTGAGATCAGGGGCGAAGCTTTCTTT.